The 5 T cell receptor beta chains listed next were all sequenced from one sample in a study of shared clonotypes between healthy human individuals (dated by TCRdb to 2019 to 2021). Library preparation was by the immunoSEQ multiplex PCR assay. TCRdb mirrors the immuneACCESS table, restricted to in-frame sequences. Some clones are absent from its copies; in checked studies, under half trace to an unresolved V gene, and the reason for the others is unknown. The sample includes millions of clones, with 85% to 95% observed a single time. Roughly 0.13% of the sample comes from the top ten. What was sequenced was naive CD4+ T cells sorted from blood. Reading the label with the study, this specimen's cell subset or site is: CD45RA+ positively selected. The receptors originated from a man younger than 30 in good health.

J is TRBJ1-3 and V is TRBV15; D is ambiguous. Looked up from germline, CDR1 is LNHNV and CDR2 is YYDKDF (reference sequence). The CDR3 is 16 amino acids. V dropped 8 bases and J dropped 0 bases, with 17 bases sitting between them. For the CDR3, the DNA is TGTGCCACCCGTGCGGGTGGCCCACTCTCTGGAAACACCATATATTTT. It specifies CATRAGGPLSGNTIYF.

This rearrangement joins TRBV30 to TRBJ2-5; D call uncertain. There are 12 residues in the CDR3. CDR1 is GTSNPN, CDR2 SVGIG, per germline (reference sequence). Trimming took off 3 bases at V and 5 bases at J, with 10 bases between the two ends. CDR3 nucleotide sequence: TGTGCCTGGAGGCCAAGGGTCGAGACCCAGTACTTC. Amino acids: CAWRPRVETQYF. Using reference TRBV30 and TRBJ2-5 for the parts outside the CDR3, the full variable domain is SQTIHQWPATLVQPVGSPLSLECTVEGTSNPNLYWYRQAAGRGLQLLFYSVGIGQISSEVPQNLSASRPQDRQFILSSKKLLLSDSGFYLCAWRPRVETQYFGPGTRLLVL.

J is TRBJ1-5 and V is TRBV28; D uncertain. V was pared by 2 bases and J by 3 bases, with 11 bases between. The CDR3 totals 15 residues. Germline V lookup: CDR1 MDHEN, CDR2 SYDVKM. CDR3 in amino acids: CASSLPNSPNQPQHF. CDR3 DNA sequence: TGTGCCAGCAGTTTACCCAACTCTCCCAATCAGCCCCAGCATTTT.

Only one count was recorded for this clone. J is TRBJ2-7 and V is TRBV7-2; TRBD2 agrees at 9 bases. This CDR3 has 16 amino acids. Unmatched junction bases numbered 10, after V lost 5 bases and J lost 2 bases. From germline, CDR1 is SGHTA and CDR2 FQGNSA. The chain's CDR3 is CASSRGLAGTTYEQYF. The DNA of the CDR3 is TGTGCCAGCAGCCGTGGGCTAGCGGGGACTACCTACGAGCAGTACTTC.

With respect to this clone: Other DNA sequences in the sample encode the same CDR3. The V call is TRBV18, the J call TRBJ1-1, with D possibly being TRBD1 (5 bases). The CDR3 loop spans 13 amino acids. Germline values: CDR1 KGHSH, CDR2 LQKENI. V was trimmed by 4 bases and J by 1 base, leaving 7 bases between them. CDR3 protein: CASSRDGNTEAFF. The CDR3, as DNA: TGTGCCAGCTCACGGGACGGGAACACTGAAGCTTTCTTT.